The 29 T cell receptor beta chains reported below all come from one sample, sequenced in a study of CD8 T cells in Susac syndrome. RNA, at about 0.45 to 1 ug, was reverse transcribed with random hexamers. TCRdb reprocessed the immunoSEQ multiplex PCR reads with MiXCR, giving one entry per CDR3 protein. The sample records 400,000 to 550,000 distinct CDR3 sequences, more than 80% being singletons. Material: CD8+ T cells from PBMCs. Source of these receptors: a human donor with multiple sclerosis.

V and J are TRBV15 and TRBJ2-5, with 7 bases matching TRBD1. The V gene end was trimmed by 5 bases and the J gene end by 0 bases; junction bases not matched to a gene: 18. Germline V lookup: CDR1 LNHNV, CDR2 YYDKDF (reference sequence). This CDR3 region has 19 residues. The CDR3 is CATSSAVTTGKDHQETQYF. As DNA, the CDR3 is TGTGCCACCAGCTCAGCCGTTACGACAGGGAAGGATCACCAAGAGACCCAGTACTTC.

V and J are TRBV6-5 and TRBJ2-1; 11 bases align to TRBD2. The J segment lost 5 bases and the V segment lost 3 bases, leaving 21 bases of the junction unmatched. This CDR3 region has 21 residues. Germline-derived CDR1 and CDR2 are MNHEY and SVGAGI. CDR3 in amino acids: CASSYRQRAGLAAPVDNEQFF. The DNA for the CDR3 is TGTGCCAGCAGTTATAGGCAGCGGGCGGGACTAGCGGCCCCCGTGGACAATGAGCAGTTCTTC.

The chain recombines TRBV11-2 with TRBJ2-5; 11 bases align to TRBD2. The germline V gene has CDR1 SGHAT and CDR2 FQNNGV. With 5 bases clipped from V and 0 bases from J, the junction kept 5 bases outside the gene matches. The length of the CDR3 is 16 residues. CDR3 sequence: CASSVGLAVNQETQYF. The CDR3 coding sequence is TGTGCCAGCAGCGTGGGACTAGCGGTTAACCAAGAGACCCAGTACTTC.

This clonotype was recorded a few times. The rearrangement links TRBV29-1 to TRBJ2-7; D remains ambiguous. CDR1 and CDR2 from the germline V gene are SQVTM and ANQGSEA. There are 11 residues in the CDR3. V gave up 6 bases and J gave up 4 bases, with 10 bases separating them. DNA of the CDR3: TGCAGCGTCCTCCAGGAGTACGAGCAGTACTTC. Protein product: CSVLQEYEQYF.

V is TRBV7-9 and J is TRBJ2-1, with 9 bases identical to TRBD2. Germline CDR1 SEHNR, CDR2 FQNEAQ (reference sequence). V shed 5 bases, J shed 5 bases, and the junction held 10 bases outside the gene matches. CDR3 length: 16 amino acids. The CDR3 sequence is CASSHPGLAANNEQFF. As DNA, the CDR3 is TGTGCCAGCAGCCACCCGGGACTAGCAGCAAACAATGAGCAGTTCTTC.

The sample holds one count of this clonotype. This chain joins TRBV5-6 and TRBJ2-7; 12 nucleotides line up with TRBD2. The CDR3 sequence is 16 residues long. V dropped 2 bases and J dropped 1; count of bases not matched to a gene: 4. CDR1 SGHDT and CDR2 YYEEEE come from the germline V gene. This CDR3 is CASSLWTSGTSYEQYF. In nucleotides, the CDR3 is TGTGCCAGCAGCTTATGGACTAGCGGGACATCCTACGAGCAGTACTTC. Filled out from reference TRBV5-6 and TRBJ2-7, the complete variable domain reads DAGVTQSPTHLIKTRGQQVTLRCSPKSGHDTVSWYQQALGQGPQFIFQYYEEEERQRGNFPDRFSGHQFPNYSSELNVNALLLGDSALYLCASSLWTSGTSYEQYFGPGTRLTVT.

This clonotype was recorded once. The chain has TRBV5-1 and TRBJ2-7; 10 nucleotides agree with TRBD1. Germline V gives CDR1 SGHRS, CDR2 YFSETQ. This CDR3 comprises 15 residues. J lost 4 bases, V lost 7 bases, and 11 bases had no gene match. CDR3 nucleotide sequence: TGCGCCAGCGGGAACCGGGACAGGGGCATATACGAGCAGTACTTC. Protein: CASGNRDRGIYEQYF.

The chain recombines TRBV19 with TRBJ2-5, with a tentative D call TRBD2 (6 bases). This CDR3 spans 14 amino acids. The V end was cut by 5 bases, the J end by 3 bases, with 13 bases between. The germline gives CDR1 LNHDA, CDR2 SQIVND (reference sequence). In DNA, the CDR3 is TGTGCCAGTAGTCCCGAAGCGGGCGAAGAGACCCAGTACTTC. It is translated as CASSPEAGEETQYF. The full variable domain, with the rest looked up from reference TRBV19 and TRBJ2-5, is DGGITQSPKYLFRKEGQNVTLSCEQNLNHDAMYWYRQDPGQGLRLIYYSQIVNDFQKGDIAEGYSVSREKKESFPLTVTSAQKNPTAFYLCASSPEAGEETQYFGPGTRLLVL.

The J gene is TRBJ2-7, the V gene TRBV7-9, with no clear D. In germline, CDR1 is SEHNR, CDR2 FQNEAQ (reference sequence). The CDR3 covers 14 residues. Trimming removed 4 bases from V and 2 bases from J, with 12 bases in between. The DNA for the CDR3 is TGTGCCAGCAGCTCTGCAGAGAGAACCTACGAGCAGTACTTC. Translated, it gives CASSSAERTYEQYF.

The chain is built from TRBV27 and TRBJ2-3; D is unresolved. V lost 6 bases to trimming and J lost 1 base, with 11 bases between them. The CDR3 spans 14 residues. CDR1 MNHEY and CDR2 SMNVEV come from the germline V gene (reference sequence). The CDR3 DNA follows: TGTGCCAGCAGCGAGCCTGGGGGCACAGATACGCAGTATTTT. Residues: CASSEPGGTDTQYF.

The chain carries TRBV11-2 and TRBJ2-1; 7 bases align to TRBD1. The CDR3 is made up of 18 amino acids. After removal of 1 base from V and 0 bases from J, the junction contained 9 bases not matched to a gene. Germline V gene data show CDR1 as SGHAT and CDR2 as FQNNGV. CDR3 protein: CASSLGLQGESSYNEQFF. The CDR3 DNA is TGTGCCAGCAGCTTAGGTCTCCAGGGGGAGAGCTCCTACAATGAGCAGTTCTTC.

The chain uses TRBV30 and TRBJ2-2; D remains unclear. CDR3 length: 13 amino acids. Germline V lookup: CDR1 GTSNPN, CDR2 SVGIG (reference sequence). Trimming took off 0 bases at V and 4 bases at J, with 6 bases between the two ends. CDR3 in amino acids: CAWSVQTTGELFF. CDR3 sequence (DNA): TGTGCCTGGAGTGTACAGACCACCGGGGAGCTGTTTTTT.

The chain couples TRBV6-1 to TRBJ2-3; 9 bases match TRBD2. This CDR3 spans 15 amino acids. CDR1 and CDR2 (germline): MNHNS, SASEGT. With 7 bases clipped from V and 3 bases from J, the junction kept 8 bases outside the gene matches. CDR3 sequence: CASNLLAGGTDTQYF. The CDR3 coding sequence is TGTGCCAGCAACTTACTAGCGGGCGGTACAGATACGCAGTATTTT.

The chain carries TRBV19 and TRBJ2-1; D is undetermined. V lost 8 bases to trimming and J lost 4 bases, with 15 bases between them. Germline V gene lookup returns CDR1 LNHDA and CDR2 SQIVND (reference sequence). CDR3 length equals 14 residues. The chain's CDR3 is CASHITGGYNEQFF. The CDR3 region has the DNA TGTGCCAGTCACATTACGGGTGGGTACAATGAGCAGTTCTTC.

The chain carries TRBV3-1 and TRBJ2-1, with 10 bases that match TRBD2. Trimming removed 5 bases from V and 8 bases from J; junction bases left unmatched: 15. Germline V gene sequence: CDR1 LGHDT, CDR2 YNNKEL (reference sequence). This CDR3 contains 17 residues. DNA of the CDR3: TGTGCCAGCAGCGAGATCACTAGCGGGACTTATCGCTATGAGCAGTTCTTC. Amino acid sequence: CASSEITSGTYRYEQFF.

This rearrangement joins TRBV7-2 to TRBJ2-1, with TRBD2 identical over 12 bases. Germline CDR1 is SGHTA and CDR2 is FQGNSA. V lost 2 bases to trimming and J lost 3 bases; unmatched junction nucleotides: 11. CDR3 length: 19 residues. The CDR3 loop reads CASSLTPGLAGINYNEQFF. CDR3 in DNA: TGTGCCAGCAGCTTAACCCCTGGACTAGCGGGAATAAACTACAATGAGCAGTTCTTC.

The V and J genes are TRBV29-1 and TRBJ1-1; possible D gene TRBD1, 5 bases. V lost 7 bases to trimming and J lost 1 base, with 10 bases between them. Germline CDR1 and CDR2: SQVTM and ANQGSEA. The CDR3 covers 12 residues. The chain's CDR3 is CSAFRGNTEAFF. CDR3 DNA: TGCAGCGCGTTTAGGGGGAACACTGAAGCTTTCTTT.

This chain connects TRBV4-1 to TRBJ2-2, with D possibly being TRBD1 (6 bases). CDR3 length equals 15 residues. Germline V lookup: CDR1 MGHRA, CDR2 YSYEKL. V shed 4 bases and J shed 0 bases, with 9 bases lying between them. The CDR3 here is CASSRTDANTGELFF. The DNA of the CDR3 is TGCGCCAGCAGCCGGACAGACGCGAACACCGGGGAGCTGTTTTTT.

This chain uses TRBV6-2 or TRBV6-3 with TRBJ2-1, with 9 bases aligning to TRBD2. Germline V gives CDR1 MNHEY, CDR2 SVGEGT. This CDR3 is 16 amino acids long. J was trimmed by 3 bases and V by 1 base; bases with no gene match: 4. The CDR3 sequence is CASSYLAGELYNEQFF. CDR3 nucleotides: TGTGCCAGCAGTTACTTAGCGGGGGAACTCTACAATGAGCAGTTCTTC.

The chain is built from TRBV12-3 or TRBV12-4 and TRBJ1-6; perhaps TRBD1 as D (6 bases). Trimming took 5 bases from V and 4 from J, leaving 12 bases between them. The CDR3 covers 15 residues. The DNA of the CDR3 is TGTGCCAGCAGTAAAGGACAGTTATATAATTCACCCCTCCACTTT. As protein: CASSKGQLYNSPLHF.

The CDR3 bases are TGTGCCAGTACCCCCGGTTATACAGTTCTTGCAACTAATGAAAAACTGTTTTTT. This gives the protein CASTPGYTVLATNEKLFF. The chain links TRBV19 to TRBJ1-4; no definite D call. V was shortened by 7 bases and J by 0 bases, with 21 bases between the two germline ends. The CDR3 is 18 amino acids. CDR1 and CDR2 (germline): LNHDA, SQIVND (reference sequence).

The chain joins TRBV29-1 to TRBJ1-2, with D possibly matching TRBD1 (6 bases). Trimming took off 7 bases at V and 2 bases at J, with 17 bases between the two ends. The germline CDR1 and CDR2 sequences are SQVTM and ANQGSEA. The CDR3 sequence is 14 residues long. The CDR3 region has the DNA TGCAGCGCTTATCCGCACAGGGACAACTATGGCTACACCTTC. This codes for CSAYPHRDNYGYTF. The full variable domain, rest sourced from reference TRBV29-1 and TRBJ1-2, is SAVISQKPSRDICQRGTSLTIQCQVDSQVTMMFWYRQQPGQSLTLIATANQGSEATYESGFVIDKFPISRPNLTFSTLTVSNMSPEDSSIYLCSAYPHRDNYGYTFGSGTRLTVV.

This clonotype was recorded once. The rearrangement links TRBV24-1 to TRBJ2-2; D possibly corresponds to TRBD1 (5 bases). The CDR3 has 14 residues. The germline V and J ends were trimmed by 6 bases and 1 base, with 8 bases remaining between them. Germline V CDR1 and CDR2: KGHDR, SFDVKD. In DNA, the CDR3 is TGTGCCACCAGTCCAGGGAAGAACACCGGGGAGCTGTTTTTT. It yields the protein CATSPGKNTGELFF.

This chain joins TRBV6-5 and TRBJ2-1; tentatively, D is TRBD2 (5 bases). Trimming cost V 6 bases and J 6 bases, with 12 bases left between them. Germline CDR1 MNHEY, CDR2 SVGAGI. The CDR3 is made up of 13 amino acids. The CDR3 sequence: CASRLGGTNEQFF. For the CDR3, the DNA is TGTGCCAGCAGACTAGGTGGAACCAATGAGCAGTTCTTC.

This clonotype is a singleton in its sample. The rearrangement links TRBV5-1 to TRBJ2-1; a possible D gene is TRBD1 (6 bases). V was pared by 0 bases and J by 7 bases, with 8 bases between. The length of the CDR3 is 13 residues. Germline CDR1 is SGHRS and CDR2 is YFSETQ. The CDR3 sequence: CASSLEGVNEQFF. The CDR3 DNA reads as TGCGCCAGCAGCTTGGAGGGGGTAAATGAGCAGTTCTTC.

The rearrangement links TRBV6-1 to TRBJ2-3; TRBD2 matches at 7 bases. After removal of 3 bases from V and 0 bases from J, the junction contained 3 bases not matched to a gene. CDR1 and CDR2 from the germline V gene are MNHNS and SASEGT. This CDR3 region has 15 residues. Written as DNA, the CDR3 is TGTGCCAGCAGTGAGGGGGGGTCTAGCACAGATACGCAGTATTTT. This sequence encodes CASSEGGSSTDTQYF.

The chain links TRBV4-1 to TRBJ2-1, with D tentatively TRBD2 (5 bases). V dropped 1 base and J dropped 10 bases, with 11 bases sitting between them. Germline V lookup: CDR1 MGHRA, CDR2 YSYEKL. The CDR3 has 13 residues. The CDR3 nucleotides are TGCGCCAGCAGCCAAGTGGAGCGACTAGAGCAGTTCTTC. This codes for CASSQVERLEQFF.

V usage is TRBV2 and J usage is TRBJ2-4; 10 bases match TRBD1. The trim removed 5 bases at V and 6 bases at J, leaving 1 base unmatched. The CDR3 has 13 amino acids. Germline assignment: CDR1 SNHLY and CDR2 FYNNEI. The CDR3 nucleotides read TGTGCCAGCAGTCGGACAGGGGGAAACATTCAGTACTTC. This encodes CASSRTGGNIQYF.

This chain connects TRBV12-3 or TRBV12-4 to TRBJ1-1; D not certain. Trimming took off 5 bases at V and 3 bases at J, with 13 bases between the two ends. The CDR3 extends over 14 amino acids. The CDR3 DNA is TGTGCCAGCAGTCCCTCCTATGGGGACACTGAAGCTTTCTTT. Residues: CASSPSYGDTEAFF.